This T cell receptor beta chain was sequenced during a study of blood T cell repertoires in COVID-19 (dated by TCRdb to the early 2020s). As for the study more broadly: Samples covering the acute and convalescent phases of COVID-19 were provided by collaborators in the United States, Italy and Spain. The repertoires were released in a freely available public database meant as a resource for research on the immune response to SARS-CoV-2. Samples were obtained from the ongoing ImmuneRACE study (first 160 participants) and from 1,254 subjects provided by 6 global collaborators. The material from the prospective study consisted of cDNA or gDNA derived from T cells, B-cell-depleted T cells, or PBMCs. Where HLA class I and class II types were available, the types were taken from metadata supplied by the sample provider, not from assay-based typing. A de-identified subject ID, COVID-19 status, age in years and sex were almost always included in the sample metadata. Deeply sampled blood TCRbeta repertoires from subjects exposed to, actively infected with, or recovered from COVID-19 were included in the dataset. Broad study findings and their caveats: The amount of clinical and demographic metadata varied by source and participant and was provided uncurated.

TCRbeta CDR3 regions were amplified from genomic DNA using the immunoSEQ Assay, a bias-controlled multiplex PCR. The authors processed their data as follows. The number of nucleated cells in each sample was estimated from the amplification of reference gene primers within the assay. To quantify the absolute abundance of each unique TCRbeta CDR3 rearrangement, sequence reads were collapsed and filtered. For each sample, productive Simpson clonality was calculated as the square root of Simpson's diversity index across productive rearrangements. This is the immuneACCESS table as TCRdb keeps it, with only in-frame sequences that have V and J called. A part of the clones is gone; compared with another copy, unresolved V genes explain less than half, and the rest is unexplained. Clone size and the V and J calls come from that table; the DNA yielded D and trimming. The sample contains about 200,000 clones, over 60% of them found a single time. The biggest ten clones account for around 5.4% of the sample.

From the cysteine up to the phenylalanine, the CDR3 has a length of 13 residues. The read is trimmed to its CDR3 DNA, 39 bases read in frame from base 1. V drops 4 bases and J drops 7 bases, leaving 13 bases in between. According to the germline V gene (reference sequence), CDR1 reads MNHEY and CDR2 reads SMNVEV. The collaborating institutions used their own protocols to collect whole blood in K2EDTA tubes. For TCRbeta analysis, collaborators shipped samples in one of three forms: frozen whole blood, isolated PBMCs, or DNA extracted from either of those sample types. Remarks on this clone: No cognate antigen has been identified for it. Base quality data are lacking; no much larger clone is found one base away.

The sequence was collected from an older woman with acute or convalescent COVID-19. Recombination joined TRBV27 with TRBJ2-5, with TRBD1 tentatively as D gene (6 bases match). Sequenced sample: peripheral blood. The CDR3 reads CASSSGAAGTQYF. In nucleotide form, the sequence is TGTGCCAGCAGTTCAGGGGCGGCGGGGACCCAGTACTTC.